This T cell receptor (beta chain) came from a study of T-cell memory formation after mild COVID-19. Points from the study as a whole: Some responding clones appeared in pre-infection memory, suggesting cross-reactive memory joined.

Germline CDR1 and CDR2: DFQATT and SNEGSKA (reference sequence). The CDR3 sequence is 15 residues long. V shed 6 bases, J shed 0 bases, and the junction held 9 bases outside the gene matches. With respect to this clonotype: The antigen is undetermined.

MiXCR was run by TCRdb on the 5' RACE reads, yielding one entry per CDR3 protein. The table shows under 350,000 distinct CDR3 sequences, with roughly 17% occurring only once. The source material was PBMCs or a T cell subset sorted from them (not recorded which). The V call is TRBV20-1, the J call TRBJ2-7, with 9 bases fitting TRBD1. The TCR originated in a man younger than 30 who had mild COVID-19 (a few samples of this study predate the infection). Cell type and time point are not known. The chain's CDR3 is CSAGTQGASSYEQYF. The DNA for the CDR3 is TGCAGTGCCGGTACACAGGGGGCTTCCTCCTACGAGCAGTACTTC.